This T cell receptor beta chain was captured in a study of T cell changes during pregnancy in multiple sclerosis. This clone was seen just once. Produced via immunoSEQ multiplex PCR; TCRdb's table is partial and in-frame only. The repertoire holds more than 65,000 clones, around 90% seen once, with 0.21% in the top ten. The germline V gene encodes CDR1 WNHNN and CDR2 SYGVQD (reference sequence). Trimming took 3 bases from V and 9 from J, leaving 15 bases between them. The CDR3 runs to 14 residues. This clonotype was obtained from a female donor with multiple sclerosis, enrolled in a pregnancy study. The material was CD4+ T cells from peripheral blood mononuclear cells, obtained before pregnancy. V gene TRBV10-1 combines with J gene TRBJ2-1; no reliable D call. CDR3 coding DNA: TGCGCCAGCAGTGAAGCTAGTGGAACGGGTGAGCAGTTCTTC. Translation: CASSEASGTGEQFF.